Listed here is a single TCR beta chain. Its antigen remains unknown. The CDR3 runs 16 residues. V was trimmed by 4 bases and J by 8 bases, leaving 18 bases between them. CDR1 is MGHRA and CDR2 is YSYEKL in the germline V gene. The data stem from a study of T-cell memory formation after mild COVID-19. Study results and caveats: The study detected some responding clones in pre-infection memory, suggesting cross-reactive memory joined. While clones contracting from day 15 to 85 were balanced between CD4 and CD8, later expanders leaned CD4+.

Barcoded TCR alpha and TCR beta cDNA libraries with UMIs came from 5'RACE using constant-segment primers. MiXCR was run by TCRdb on the 5' RACE reads, yielding one entry per CDR3 protein. The sample lists over 350,000 distinct CDR3 sequences, 15% to 20% occurring once. V and J are TRBV4-1 and TRBJ1-6; a possible D gene is TRBD1 (5 bases). This clonotype was obtained from a man aged 18 to 30 who had mild COVID-19 (a few samples of this study predate the infection). Cell type and time point are not known. Sequencing was performed on PBMCs or a T cell subset sorted from them (not recorded which). The DNA for the CDR3 is TGCGCCAGCAGCCGGGGAACCGGGACGGAGCATTCACCCCTCCACTTT. This encodes CASSRGTGTEHSPLHF.